A single sample is the source of the 31 T cell receptor beta chains below, sequenced in a study of T cell clonotyping in hematopoietic cell transplantation. Sequencing was performed with immunoSEQ multiplex PCR; in TCRdb, only in-frame clones are kept and a portion is missing. Of 50,000 or so clones in the sample, approximately 82% are singletons; the top ten hold approximately 4.9%. Time point meaning: recipient sample about 28 days before transplant, after cytoreduction. The sequences come from peripheral blood mononuclear cells, collected before stem cell transplant. Source of these receptors: a man aged 60 to 69 with myelodysplastic syndrome. Some clones in this sample may be carry-over from other donors' samples.

The chain combines TRBV5-6 with TRBJ2-7; 7 bases match TRBD1. The V segment lost 4 bases and the J segment 7 bases; nucleotides outside the gene matches: 11. Germline CDR1 and CDR2: SGHDT and YYEEEE. CDR3 length: 14 residues. DNA of the CDR3: TGTGCCAGCAGCGCGGACAGGCACCTTAGTGAGCAGTACTTC. Translation: CASSADRHLSEQYF.

This clone was counted between two and nine times. The chain recombines TRBV21-1 with TRBJ1-4; the table's D call TRBD1 went unverified against the DNA. TRBV21-1 is termed a pseudogene. The CDR3 is made up of 16 amino acids. Here the CDR3 reads CASSNGQVSTNEKLFF. CDR3 nucleotides: TGTGCCAGCAGCAACGGACAGGTCTCAACTAATGAAAAACTGTTTTTT.

This chain joins TRBV2 and TRBJ2-1; D is unclear. The CDR3 totals 11 residues. The V end was cut by 5 bases, the J end by 4 bases, with 3 bases between. The germline V gene has CDR1 SNHLY and CDR2 FYNNEI. The CDR3 sequence: CASSQYNEQFF. In DNA, the CDR3 is TGTGCCAGCAGTCAGTACAATGAGCAGTTCTTC. The full variable domain, with the rest looked up from reference TRBV2 and TRBJ2-1, is EPEVTQTPSHQVTQMGQEVILRCVPISNHLYFYWYRQILGQKVEFLVSFYNNEISEKSEIFDDQFSVERPDGSNFTLKIRSTKLEDSAMYFCASSQYNEQFFGPGTRLTVL.

The chain joins TRBV11-2 to TRBJ1-2; D possibly corresponds to TRBD1 (5 bases). Germline lookup yields CDR1 SGHAT and CDR2 FQNNGV. V was clipped by 6 bases and J by 4 bases, with 15 bases between them. CDR3 length equals 14 residues. CDR3 DNA sequence: TGTGCCAGCAGGCCGGGTGGGGGGATCTATGGCTACACCTTC. This sequence encodes CASRPGGGIYGYTF.

V gene TRBV25-1 combines with J gene TRBJ1-2; TRBD1 might be the D (5 bases). V was cut by 7 bases and J by 1 base, with 13 bases left in between. Germline-derived CDR1 and CDR2 are MGHDK and SYGVNS. The CDR3 runs to 14 residues. The CDR3 protein is CASTPPGFNYGYTF. CDR3 bases: TGTGCCAGCACCCCCCCAGGGTTTAACTATGGCTACACCTTC.

The V and J genes are TRBV5-4 and TRBJ2-2, with TRBD1 matching 8 bases. Germline CDR1 SGHNT, CDR2 YYREEE (reference sequence). This CDR3 comprises 15 residues. Losses at the gene ends were 5 bases for V and 5 bases for J; bases not matched to a gene: 8. CDR3 bases: TGTGCCAGCAGGAGGACAGGGCTCCAAACCGGGGAGCTGTTTTTT. It codes for CASRRTGLQTGELFF.

CDR3 in DNA: TGCGCCAGCAACGTTACCCCGGGACAGGTGCGTGAAAAACTGTTTTTT. It codes for CASNVTPGQVREKLFF. The rearrangement links TRBV5-1 to TRBJ1-4, with 8 bases matching TRBD1. CDR1 and CDR2 from the germline V gene are SGHRS and YFSETQ. The CDR3 has 16 residues. V lost 6 bases to trimming and J lost 7 bases; unmatched junction nucleotides: 14.

The chain's CDR3 is CASSLPTGGGEKLFF. CDR3 in DNA: TGTGCCAGCAGTCTCCCCACAGGGGGGGGTGAAAAACTGTTTTTT. This sequence joins TRBV28 and TRBJ1-4, with TRBD1 matching over 8 bases. Germline assignment: CDR1 MDHEN and CDR2 SYDVKM. V shed 5 bases, J shed 7 bases, and the junction held 9 bases outside the gene matches. CDR3 length equals 15 residues.

DNA for the CDR3: TGTGCCAGCAGTTTGGGCTATGGTACCATGAACACTGAAGCTTTCTTT. This gives the protein CASSLGYGTMNTEAFF. This chain connects TRBV28 to TRBJ1-1; no clear D gene. CDR1 and CDR2 (germline): MDHEN, SYDVKM. Deletions cut 3 bases from V and 0 bases from J, with 14 bases between. The CDR3 runs 16 residues. Looking up the rest from reference TRBV28 and TRBJ1-1 gives the full variable domain: DVKVTQSSRYLVKRTGEKVFLECVQDMDHENMFWYRQDPGLGLRLIYFSYDVKMKEKGDIPEGYSVSREKKERFSLILESASTNQTSMYLCASSLGYGTMNTEAFFGQGTRLTVV.

The V gene is TRBV20-1, the J gene TRBJ2-5, with no clear D. CDR1 and CDR2 (germline): DFQATT, SNEGSKA (reference sequence). CDR3 length: 10 amino acids. The V end lost 6 bases, the J end lost 4 bases, and 6 bases lay between the germline ends. The CDR3 DNA is TGCAGTGCAGAAACAGAGACCCAGTACTTC. Residues: CSAETETQYF.

The V call is TRBV14, the J call TRBJ2-2, with D hard to call. The CDR3 is 15 residues long. Trimming left V 1 base short and J 1 base short, with 7 bases between. CDR1 SGHDN and CDR2 FVKESK come from the germline V gene. The CDR3 region has the DNA TGTGCCAGCAGCCAAGTGTCCGTGAACACCGGGGAGCTGTTTTTT. Its translation: CASSQVSVNTGELFF.

V gene TRBV28 combines with J gene TRBJ1-1, with D unresolved. The germline V gene encodes CDR1 MDHEN and CDR2 SYDVKM. The CDR3 runs 14 residues. Trimming took off 3 bases at V and 1 base at J, with 9 bases between the two ends. The CDR3 DNA reads TGTGCCAGCAGTTTGCGGCAGACGAACACTGAAGCTTTCTTT. Its protein product is CASSLRQTNTEAFF.

The V and J genes are TRBV7-2 and TRBJ1-5; tentative D call: TRBD1 (6 bases). Germline V gives CDR1 SGHTA, CDR2 FQGNSA. The CDR3 spans 16 residues. Trimming took 5 bases from V and 6 from J, leaving 20 bases between them. Written as DNA, the CDR3 is TGTGCCAGCAGCCCGAGGGGAGGGGGTTTTAGTCAGCCCCAGCATTTT. The encoded protein is CASSPRGGGFSQPQHF.

The rearrangement links TRBV30 to TRBJ1-5; 7 bases are shared with TRBD1. The CDR3 has 16 amino acids. V dropped 0 bases and J dropped 4; count of bases not matched to a gene: 9. In germline, CDR1 is GTSNPN, CDR2 SVGIG (reference sequence). The CDR3 here is CAWSVQGLGENQPQHF. In DNA, the CDR3 is TGTGCCTGGAGTGTACAGGGGCTAGGGGAGAATCAGCCCCAGCATTTT.

CDR3 amino acids: CSVTKITQYF. The CDR3 DNA sequence: TGCAGCGTTACTAAGATAACGCAGTATTTT. J is TRBJ2-3 and V is TRBV29-1; D is undetermined. The V gene lost 5 bases and the J gene lost 9 bases, with 9 bases spanning the gap. In germline, CDR1 is SQVTM, CDR2 ANQGSEA. The CDR3 totals 10 residues.

The chain employs TRBV7-2 and TRBJ1-4, with D maybe TRBD1 (5 bases). V dropped 2 bases and J dropped 3 bases, with 10 bases sitting between them. The CDR3 runs 15 residues. Germline V gives CDR1 SGHTA, CDR2 FQGNSA. The CDR3 sequence: CASSLRGTANEKLFF. The CDR3 coding sequence is TGTGCCAGCAGCTTACGCGGGACGGCTAATGAAAAACTGTTTTTT.

The genes are TRBV19 and TRBJ2-6; D call uncertain. The V end lost 6 bases, the J end lost 3 bases, and 9 bases lay between the germline ends. CDR3 length equals 14 residues. CDR1 and CDR2 from the germline V gene are LNHDA and SQIVND (reference sequence). The CDR3 bases are TGTGCCAGTAGCACAACACTTGGGGCCAACGTCCTGACTTTC. Translating gives CASSTTLGANVLTF.

The chain recombines TRBV13 with TRBJ2-7; D is ambiguous. The CDR3 consists of 15 residues. Trimming left V 5 bases short and J 2 bases short, with 16 bases between. Germline V CDR1 and CDR2: PRHDT, FYEKMQ (reference sequence). CDR3 residues: CASSVSLGGAYEQYF. In nucleotides, the CDR3 is TGTGCCAGCAGCGTATCCTTAGGTGGGGCCTACGAGCAGTACTTC.

This rearrangement joins TRBV28 to TRBJ2-3; weak D call: TRBD2 (6 bases). CDR1 and CDR2 (germline): MDHEN, SYDVKM. Trimming removed 6 bases from V and 1 base from J, with 14 bases in between. The CDR3 runs 15 residues. In DNA, the CDR3 is TGTGCCAGCAGCGACCGGGACTCAGGCACAGATACGCAGTATTTT. Its translation is CASSDRDSGTDTQYF.

This chain connects TRBV7-6 to TRBJ2-7; 9 bases are shared with TRBD1. CDR1 SGHVS and CDR2 FNYEAQ come from the germline V gene. The CDR3 contains 15 residues. V dropped 4 bases and J dropped 1; count of bases not matched to a gene: 5. The CDR3 DNA reads TGTGCCAGCAGCTCCGGGACAGGGAAGTCCTACGAGCAGTACTTC. It specifies CASSSGTGKSYEQYF.

This rearrangement joins TRBV25-1 to TRBJ1-2; 7 positions agree with TRBD1. Germline trimming cut 5 bases from V and 4 bases from J; bases unmatched to any gene: 4. The CDR3 has 13 residues. Germline V CDR1 and CDR2: MGHDK, SYGVNS. Here the CDR3 DNA reads TGTGCCAGCAGTTCGACAGGGCTCTATGGCTACACCTTC. This codes for CASSSTGLYGYTF.

This chain links TRBV2 with TRBJ2-4, with unresolved D. V lost 4 bases and J 1 base, leaving 5 bases between the germline ends. Germline V gene data show CDR1 as SNHLY and CDR2 as FYNNEI. CDR3 length equals 13 residues. This CDR3 reads CASSVDAKNIQYF. The CDR3 coding sequence is TGTGCCAGCAGTGTTGACGCCAAAAACATTCAGTACTTC.

The chain combines TRBV6-5 with TRBJ1-1; TRBD1 aligns across 7 bases. Germline-derived CDR1 and CDR2 are MNHEY and SVGAGI. The CDR3 loop spans 15 amino acids. The V segment lost 4 bases and the J segment 4 bases; nucleotides outside the gene matches: 9. The CDR3 reads CASSSYDRVGTEAFF. In DNA, the CDR3 is TGTGCCAGCAGTTCCTACGACAGGGTGGGCACTGAAGCTTTCTTT.

Written as DNA, the CDR3 is TGTGCCAGCCGGGGGGGTGGCACCGGGGAGCTGTTTTTT. It codes for CASRGGGTGELFF. The chain recombines TRBV5-4 with TRBJ2-2; TRBD2 matches at 8 bases. After removal of 7 bases from V and 4 bases from J, the junction contained 3 bases not matched to a gene. Germline V gene sequence: CDR1 SGHNT, CDR2 YYREEE (reference sequence). The CDR3 runs 13 residues. Looking up the rest from reference TRBV5-4 and TRBJ2-2 gives the full variable domain: ETGVTQSPTHLIKTRGQQVTLRCSSQSGHNTVSWYQQALGQGPQFIFQYYREEENGRGNFPPRFSGLQFPNYSSELNVNALELDDSALYLCASRGGGTGELFFGEGSRLTVL.

The chain has TRBV19 and TRBJ2-1; D is unclear. Trimming removed 4 bases at V and 9 bases at J, with 13 bases between. The germline V gene has CDR1 LNHDA and CDR2 SQIVND (reference sequence). CDR3 length equals 13 residues. In DNA form, the CDR3 reads TGTGCCAGTAGTAATCAAGCTCTGGGTGAGCAGTTCTTC. Translated, it gives CASSNQALGEQFF.

This clone appeared a few times. V usage is TRBV7-2 and J usage is TRBJ1-2; 9 positions agree with TRBD1. Germline V gives CDR1 SGHTA, CDR2 FQGNSA. Trimming removed 1 base from V and 4 bases from J; junction bases left unmatched: 4. The CDR3 totals 15 residues. The CDR3 nucleotides read TGTGCCAGCAGCTTAGAGACAGGGGGAGGCTATGGCTACACCTTC. Translating gives CASSLETGGGYGYTF.

V usage is TRBV5-8 and J usage is TRBJ2-7, with D uncertain. The CDR3 contains 15 residues. V lost 4 bases and J 2 bases, leaving 16 bases between the germline ends. Germline V gene lookup returns CDR1 SGHTS and CDR2 YDEGEE. CDR3 bases: TGTGCCAGCAGCCCGGTTAGGTATACCGCCTACGAGCAGTACTTC. Residues: CASSPVRYTAYEQYF.

V and J are TRBV20-1 and TRBJ1-1, with unresolved D. CDR1 and CDR2 (germline): DFQATT, SNEGSKA (reference sequence). This CDR3 spans 11 amino acids. V lost 7 bases, J lost 1 base, and 7 bases lay in between. The CDR3 DNA sequence: TGCAGTGGAGTACCGAACACTGAAGCTTTCTTT. Amino acid sequence: CSGVPNTEAFF.

The genes are TRBV29-1 and TRBJ1-2; D ambiguous. The length of the CDR3 is 13 residues. The V and J ends lost 6 bases and 4 bases respectively, with 15 bases between them. From germline, CDR1 is SQVTM and CDR2 ANQGSEA. The CDR3 here is CSVALEVSYGYTF. CDR3 bases: TGCAGCGTGGCTTTGGAGGTTTCCTATGGCTACACCTTC.

This clone was counted between two and nine times. The V gene is TRBV29-1, the J gene TRBJ2-7, with D tentatively TRBD2 (6 bases). Trimming shortened V by 4 bases and J by 3 bases, and 19 bases separated the two germline ends. This CDR3 is built from 15 residues. Germline V gene sequence: CDR1 SQVTM, CDR2 ANQGSEA. The CDR3 sequence: CSVGDSKYPLYEQYF. The CDR3 DNA is TGCAGCGTTGGGGACTCAAAGTACCCTCTCTACGAGCAGTACTTC.

The rearrangement uses TRBV7-9 and TRBJ1-1; 8 bases match TRBD1. Germline V lookup: CDR1 SEHNR, CDR2 FQNEAQ (reference sequence). This CDR3 contains 15 residues. V shed 4 bases and J 0 bases; nucleotides not matched to a gene: 4. In nucleotides, the CDR3 is TGTGCCAGCAGCTCCAACAGGGGGATGAACACTGAAGCTTTCTTT. Amino acid sequence: CASSSNRGMNTEAFF.